The 14 T cell receptor beta chains presented below share a single source sample, sequenced in a study of blood T cell repertoires in COVID-19. Clones were sequenced by immunoSEQ multiplex PCR, and TCRdb holds only the in-frame ones, with some missing. The sample has hundreds of thousands of clones, around 90% seen once. Sequenced sample: peripheral blood. These receptors were collected from a woman aged 18-35 years who had recovered from COVID-19.

This chain connects TRBV4-1 to TRBJ1-1; 9 nucleotides align to TRBD1. CDR1 is MGHRA, CDR2 YSYEKL, per germline. There are 15 residues in the CDR3. V lost 0 bases, J lost 7 bases, and 6 bases stayed unmatched. The CDR3: CASSQEGTGSVEAFF. DNA for the CDR3: TGCGCCAGCAGCCAAGAGGGGACAGGGAGCGTTGAAGCTTTCTTT.

The chain uses TRBV27 and TRBJ1-5, with a tentative D call TRBD1 (6 bases). V gave up 4 bases and J gave up 4 bases, with 20 bases separating them. The germline V gene encodes CDR1 MNHEY and CDR2 SMNVEV (reference sequence). The CDR3 has 17 amino acids. The CDR3 spells CASSSFPRQDSNQPQHF. The CDR3 DNA reads as TGTGCCAGCAGTTCGTTCCCTAGACAGGATTCTAATCAGCCCCAGCATTTT.

This rearrangement joins TRBV3-1 (or the pseudogene TRBV3-2) to TRBJ1-1; possibly TRBD1 for D (6 bases). Trimming left V 4 bases short and J 4 bases short, with 16 bases between. The CDR3 runs 15 residues. CDR1 is LGHDT, CDR2 YNNKEL, per germline (reference sequence). Here the CDR3 DNA reads TGTGCCAGCAGCCCCCCAGCAGGGGTAGTCACTGAAGCTTTCTTT. Translated: CASSPPAGVVTEAFF.

This sequence joins TRBV19 and TRBJ1-6, with TRBD1 matching 7 bases. Germline CDR1 and CDR2: LNHDA and SQIVND (reference sequence). The CDR3 consists of 13 residues. Losses at the gene ends were 8 bases for V and 14 bases for J; bases not matched to a gene: 12. This CDR3 is CASSTGASYSLHF. DNA of the CDR3: TGTGCCAGTTCCACAGGGGCCTCCTATTCCCTCCACTTT.

This CDR3 reads CASSSRVDNEQFF. CDR3 bases: TGTGCCAGCAGTTCCCGGGTTGACAATGAGCAGTTCTTC. The chain recombines TRBV11-2 with TRBJ2-1; D is unresolved. This CDR3 is built from 13 residues. The V and J ends lost 6 bases and 5 bases respectively, with 11 bases between them. Germline CDR1 SGHAT, CDR2 FQNNGV.

The V and J genes are TRBV10-1 and TRBJ1-2; D call uncertain. Trimming stripped 2 bases from V and 0 bases from J, with 10 bases between. This CDR3 has 15 residues. Germline-derived CDR1 and CDR2 are WNHNN and SYGVQD (reference sequence). Here the CDR3 reads CASSELFPANYGYTF. CDR3 bases: TGCGCCAGCAGTGAGCTCTTCCCGGCTAACTATGGCTACACCTTC.

This rearrangement joins TRBV28 to TRBJ2-2, with TRBD2 matching over 7 bases. With V trimmed by 5 bases and J by 6 bases, 6 bases remained unmatched. CDR1 is MDHEN, CDR2 SYDVKM, per germline. CDR3 length equals 14 residues. The CDR3: CASSQRLAAGELFF. The CDR3, as DNA: TGTGCCAGCAGTCAAAGACTAGCCGCCGGGGAGCTGTTTTTT.

This clone has just one count. V gene TRBV15 combines with J gene TRBJ2-3; TRBD2 matches 10 bases. The CDR3 sequence is 15 residues long. V shed 8 bases, J shed 4 bases, and the junction held 9 bases outside the gene matches. The germline gives CDR1 LNHNV, CDR2 YYDKDF (reference sequence). The CDR3 protein is CATSELAGVADTQYF. CDR3 in DNA: TGTGCCACCTCGGAGCTAGCGGGAGTAGCAGATACGCAGTATTTT.

This clone has a single count. This chain links TRBV4-1 with TRBJ2-7; tentative D call: TRBD1 (7 bases). The CDR3 totals 13 residues. Trimming pared 5 bases from V and 6 bases from J, leaving 14 bases between. Germline V gene lookup returns CDR1 MGHRA and CDR2 YSYEKL. This chain's CDR3 is CASSKTQGGEQYV. The CDR3 DNA is TGCGCCAGCAGCAAAACCCAGGGGGGCGAGCAGTACGTC.

The rearrangement uses TRBV5-4 and TRBJ2-3; 9 nucleotides line up with TRBD2. The CDR3 sequence is 15 residues long. Germline V gives CDR1 SGHNT, CDR2 YYREEE (reference sequence). J lost 4 bases, V lost 0 bases, and 3 bases had no gene match. CDR3 DNA sequence: TGTGCCAGCAGCTTGGGACTAGCGGAAGCAGATACGCAGTATTTT. This translates into CASSLGLAEADTQYF.

The chain employs TRBV11-2 and TRBJ2-5; TRBD2 matches at 12 bases. The CDR3 has 18 amino acids. Trimming took 0 bases from V and 4 from J; bases not matched to a gene: 9. Germline lookup yields CDR1 SGHAT and CDR2 FQNNGV. In DNA form, the CDR3 reads TGTGCCAGCAGCTTAGACCCGGGCGGACTAGCGGGATTAGAGACCCAGTACTTC. Its translation: CASSLDPGGLAGLETQYF.

The V call is TRBV29-1, the J call TRBJ2-1, with TRBD1 matching 8 bases. The CDR3 extends over 11 amino acids. Germline CDR1 is SQVTM and CDR2 is ANQGSEA. The junction had 7 bases not matched to a gene; V was cut back by 8 bases and J by 10 bases. The CDR3 loop reads CSFYRGREQFF. DNA of the CDR3: TGCAGCTTTTACAGGGGGAGGGAGCAGTTCTTC.

This chain uses TRBV5-6 with TRBJ2-1, with 11 bases identical to TRBD2. The CDR3 is made up of 15 amino acids. Germline V gene data show CDR1 as SGHDT and CDR2 as YYEEEE. The V gene end was trimmed by 2 bases and the J gene end by 3 bases; junction bases not matched to a gene: 1. DNA for the CDR3: TGTGCCAGCAGCTTAGGACTAGCGGGCTACAATGAGCAGTTCTTC. It specifies CASSLGLAGYNEQFF.

This rearrangement joins TRBV15 to TRBJ2-4, with D possibly being TRBD1 (5 bases). Between the trimmed V and J ends, which lost 1 base and 6 bases, there was a span of 16 bases. Germline-derived CDR1 and CDR2 are LNHNV and YYDKDF (reference sequence). The CDR3 is 16 amino acids. CDR3 sequence: CATSRGKGARSNIQYF. Here the CDR3 DNA reads TGTGCCACCAGCAGAGGAAAAGGGGCCCGTTCAAACATTCAGTACTTC.